The source of this TCR beta chain is a study of vaccination and CD4 T cells after COVID-19. At the level of the study: With about ten mild cases and one severe, convalescent patients were SARS-CoV-2 positive by nasal swab PCR. The cells in question were stimulated using overlapping spike peptides derived from SARS-CoV-2, HCoV-NL63, HCoV-OC43 and HCoV-229E. Overall study results and limits: The appearance of a median about 86% of reactive clones in convalescent patients occurred only post-vaccination.

In its sample, this clonotype was seen a few times. Antigen: not known. CDR1 and CDR2 (germline): DFQATT, SNEGSKA (reference sequence). The CDR3 consists of 14 residues. The V gene lost 3 bases and the J gene lost 0 bases, with 9 bases spanning the gap. Treatment: approximately 10-day PBMC culture with coronavirus spike peptide pools or control peptides (ViraFEST assay). The Oncomine TCR Beta short-read assay sequenced DNA from cultured CD4+ T cells. TCRdb reprocessed the PCR reads via MiXCR and lists one record per CDR3 protein. This table holds some 15,000 distinct CDR3 sequences, nearly 75% found once.

The gene calls are TRBV20-1 and TRBJ1-5; D remains unclear. Sequencing input: CD4+ T cells from blood, cultured in vitro. The source is a human donor who had recovered from COVID-19. The CDR3 protein is CSARTRFSNQPQHF. Written as DNA, the CDR3 is TGCAGTGCTAGGACCCGCTTTAGCAATCAGCCCCAGCATTTT.